This is a list of T cell receptor beta chains from one sample in a study of PD-L1 blockade in urothelial cancer. Repertoires were generated with immunoSEQ multiplex PCR, while TCRdb's copy carries only in-frame clones and drops some. The sample lists about 72,000 clones, less than 90% occurring once. Material: PBMCs, obtained around atezolizumab (anti-PD-L1) treatment. The receptors were sampled from a man aged 65 to 79 with urothelial cancer. Both conserved end residues are part of each CDR3. The D gene is left open where the match is weak. Only part of the rows carry a size: once, few, many, or a class if the clone is expanded.

.	TRBV6-1	TRBJ1-1	.	CASSLRQGATEAFF	TGTGCCAGCAGTCTGCGGCAGGGCGCCACTGAAGCTTTCTTT
.	TRBV5-1	TRBJ2-3	.	CASSSDPRAGDTQYF	TGCGCCAGCAGCTCGGACCCTCGTGCGGGAGATACGCAGTATTTT
.	TRBV27	TRBJ1-2	.	CASSFLPPAGYGYTF	TGTGCCAGCAGTTTTTTACCCCCAGCAGGCTATGGCTACACCTTC
TRBD2	TRBV5-1	TRBJ2-1	.	CASSLVPSGRNEQFF	TGCGCCAGCAGCTTGGTGCCTAGCGGGAGAAATGAGCAGTTCTTC
.	TRBV30	TRBJ2-3	.	CAWSAGTYSTDTQYF	TGTGCCTGGAGTGCCGGGACTTATAGCACAGATACGCAGTATTTT
.	TRBV6-1	TRBJ2-1	.	CASSESPARNEQFF	TGTGCCAGCAGTGAATCTCCTGCGAGGAATGAGCAGTTCTTC
.	TRBV6-1	TRBJ2-7	.	CASSSLDSPALEQYF	TGTGCCAGCAGTTCCCTGGACAGTCCCGCCTTGGAGCAGTACTTC
.	TRBV5-1	TRBJ2-2	.	CASSLFQDTGELFF	TGCGCCAGCAGCTTGTTTCAGGACACCGGGGAGCTGTTTTTT
.	TRBV28	TRBJ1-4	once	CASRKAGNEKLFF	TGTGCCAGCCGAAAGGCGGGTAATGAAAAACTGTTTTTT
TRBD1	TRBV5-4	TRBJ2-6	few	CASSLSDRGKSSGANVLTF	TGTGCCAGCAGCTTAAGCGACAGGGGCAAAAGCTCTGGGGCCAACGTCCTGACTTTC
TRBD1	TRBV6-5	TRBJ2-1	few	CASSSGQGVGNEQFF	TGTGCCAGCAGTTCCGGACAGGGTGTTGGCAATGAGCAGTTCTTC
.	TRBV5-1	TRBJ2-7	.	CASSLRSARPQASYEQYF	TGCGCCAGCAGCTTGCGTAGCGCTCGACCCCAGGCGTCCTACGAGCAGTACTTC
.	TRBV5-1	TRBJ2-7	.	CASSPGTPGSEQYF	TGCGCCAGCAGCCCCGGGACTCCCGGTTCCGAGCAGTACTTC
TRBD2	TRBV5-4	TRBJ2-1	.	CASSSDSGRAGYNEQFF	TGTGCCAGCAGCTCTGATAGCGGGAGGGCCGGCTACAATGAGCAGTTCTTC
TRBD2	TRBV2	TRBJ2-5	.	CASKTGLALVAETQYF	TGTGCCAGTAAGACTGGACTAGCGTTAGTTGCAGAGACCCAGTACTTC
TRBD1	TRBV15	TRBJ2-1	.	CATSRKDRGDRNEQFF	TGTGCCACCAGCCGTAAGGACAGGGGGGACCGCAATGAGCAGTTCTTC
TRBD2	TRBV27	TRBJ2-3	.	CASSSTPLAGGPDTQYF	TGTGCCAGCAGTTCAACCCCACTAGCGGGGGGCCCAGATACGCAGTATTTT
.	TRBV5-5	TRBJ2-2	.	CASTPGSTGELFF	TGTGCCAGCACCCCGGGGAGCACCGGGGAGCTGTTTTTT
TRBD2	TRBV5-1	TRBJ2-5	.	CASSLGAGGIGETQYF	TGCGCCAGCAGCTTGGGAGCGGGAGGGATAGGAGAGACCCAGTACTTC
.	TRBV5-4	TRBJ1-1	once	CASSPPGETEAFF	TGTGCCAGCAGCCCACCGGGGGAAACTGAAGCTTTCTTT
.	TRBV28	TRBJ1-1	few	CASSLQASGTEAFF	TGTGCCAGCAGTTTGCAAGCGTCGGGCACTGAAGCTTTCTTT
.	TRBV9	TRBJ2-1	.	CASSVVHSGPYNEQFF	TGTGCCAGCAGCGTAGTCCATAGCGGCCCCTACAATGAGCAGTTCTTC
.	TRBV7-2	TRBJ2-7	.	CASSLGGLADEQYF	TGTGCCAGCAGCTTAGGGGGGCTAGCAGATGAGCAGTACTTC
TRBD2	TRBV6-5	TRBJ2-2	.	CASRGLAVPGELFF	TGTGCCAGCAGGGGACTAGCGGTACCCGGGGAGCTGTTTTTT
TRBD1	TRBV28	TRBJ2-1	.	CASSLGVTGGYEQFF	TGTGCCAGCAGTTTAGGGGTAACAGGGGGCTATGAGCAGTTCTTC
.	TRBV6-6	TRBJ1-5	.	CASTNTIIGQPQHF	TGTGCCAGCACCAATACGATTATCGGTCAGCCCCAGCATTTT
.	TRBV18	TRBJ2-5	.	CASSPQQGQETQYF	TGTGCCAGCTCCCCTCAACAGGGCCAAGAGACCCAGTACTTC
.	TRBV7-9	TRBJ2-7	.	CASSRDYGTYEQYF	TGTGCCAGCAGCCGGGATTACGGGACCTACGAGCAGTACTTC
TRBD2	TRBV7-9	TRBJ2-5	once	CASSPPGLATGETQYF	TGTGCCAGCAGCCCGCCAGGACTAGCGACGGGAGAGACCCAGTACTTC
TRBD1	TRBV5-1	TRBJ1-4	.	CASSPGQGGEKLFF	TGCGCCAGCAGCCCGGGACAGGGCGGAGAAAAACTGTTTTTT
.	TRBV29-1	TRBJ2-3	once	CSVVAPGDTQYF	TGCAGCGTTGTGGCTCCGGGGGATACGCAGTATTTT
.	TRBV5-4	TRBJ2-3	.	CASSWGPGGTDTQYF	TGTGCCAGCAGCTGGGGCCCAGGGGGGACAGATACGCAGTATTTT
.	TRBV6-5	TRBJ1-2	.	CASSGQGFFGYTF	TGTGCCAGCAGTGGGCAGGGGTTTTTTGGCTACACCTTC
TRBD1	TRBV9	TRBJ1-2	.	CASSLEGTGFGYTF	TGTGCCAGCAGCCTCGAGGGGACAGGGTTTGGCTACACCTTC
.	TRBV6-1	TRBJ1-2	.	CASSRAQGTGAGYTF	TGTGCCAGCAGTAGAGCCCAGGGCACGGGCGCTGGCTACACCTTC
.	TRBV4-1	TRBJ1-1	.	CASRFMPGLGEAFF	TGCGCCAGCAGGTTTATGCCGGGTTTAGGAGAAGCTTTCTTT